This T cell receptor beta chain was retrieved from a study of blood T cell repertoires in COVID-19. Study-level background: Whether acute or convalescent, the COVID-19 samples came from the United States, Italy and Spain. PBMCs, B-cell-depleted T cells, or T cells were the source of the cDNA or gDNA that made up the material.

Per the study methods: Amplification of reference gene primers provided the estimated nucleated cell counts. Produced via immunoSEQ multiplex PCR; TCRdb's table is partial and in-frame only. Clone size and the V and J calls come from that table; the DNA yielded D and trimming. The repertoire includes approximately 100,000 clones, roughly four fifths of them detected once, and 4.5% to 5.5% sits in the top ten. Germline lookup yields CDR1 GTSNPN and CDR2 SVGIG (reference sequence). The CDR3 has 13 amino acids. V was cut by 1 base and J by 5 bases, with 11 bases left in between. Input material: peripheral blood. The chain uses TRBV30 and TRBJ2-5; a possible D gene is TRBD1 (6 bases). The source is a man aged 60 to 75 with acute or convalescent COVID-19. The CDR3 loop is CAWSAGAVETQYF. In DNA, the CDR3 is TGTGCCTGGAGTGCAGGGGCGGTGGAGACCCAGTACTTC.